This T cell receptor beta chain is from a study of cytomegalovirus exposure and HLA in healthy donors. Overall study results and limits: There were some public TCRs occurring in many donors, but most TCR sequences were rare. Subsequent analysis showed first-cohort TCR clusters tending to co-occur in 120 validation repertoires.

With regard to this clone: No antigen is known for it.

J gave up 4 bases and V 4 bases, and 11 bases lay outside the gene matches. Germline V gene lookup returns CDR1 MDHEN and CDR2 SYDVKM. The CDR3 contains 18 residues. Data came from immunoSEQ multiplex PCR; TCRdb stores just in-frame clones and leaves some out. The sample holds under 110,000 clones, roughly 90% seen once. What was sequenced was PBMCs. This sequence was found in a woman younger than 30 in good health and CMV-seropositive. The genes are TRBV28 and TRBJ2-1; 12 bases are a match to TRBD2. The CDR3 bases are TGTGCCAGCAGTTCCCCACCCGCTAGCGGGGGGGCGTACAATGAGCAGTTCTTC. It translates to CASSSPPASGGAYNEQFF. Drawing the rest from reference TRBV28 and TRBJ2-1, the complete variable domain is DVKVTQSSRYLVKRTGEKVFLECVQDMDHENMFWYRQDPGLGLRLIYFSYDVKMKEKGDIPEGYSVSREKKERFSLILESASTNQTSMYLCASSSPPASGGAYNEQFFGPGTRLTVL.